These T cell receptor beta chains were read from a single sample in a study of tumor-infiltrating lymphocytes in localized non-small cell lung cancer. Data came from immunoSEQ multiplex PCR; TCRdb stores just in-frame clones and leaves some out. The data contain roughly 14,000 clones, roughly 75% of them seen just once; the ten biggest clones take up about 4%. Sequenced material: lung tumor tissue. The receptors were gathered from a human donor with non-small cell lung cancer. The CDR3 runs from the conserved cysteine through the conserved F or W. A D gene is named only where the DNA matches it firmly. The size field is filled for only some rows; it gives once, few, many or a size class.

clone size	D gene	V gene	J gene	CDR3 protein	CDR3 DNA
-	TRBD2	TRBV10-2	TRBJ2-3	CASRTSGGPGDTQYF	TGCGCCAGCCGAACTAGCGGGGGGCCGGGCGATACGCAGTATTTT
-	-	TRBV4-3	TRBJ2-2	CASSRRLGRTGELFF	TGCGCCAGCAGCCGTCGACTAGGGCGGACCGGGGAGCTGTTTTTT
-	-	TRBV7-6	TRBJ1-1	CASSARTGHTEAFF	TGTGCCAGCAGCGCCCGGACGGGGCACACTGAAGCTTTCTTT
-	-	TRBV7-2	TRBJ1-5	CASSPSRGVNQPQHF	TGTGCCAGCAGCCCATCCCGCGGGGTCAATCAGCCCCAGCATTTT
-	-	TRBV4-1	TRBJ1-5	CASSQGGEPQHF	TGCGCCAGCAGCCAGGGAGGAGAGCCCCAGCATTTT
-	TRBD1	TRBV30	TRBJ1-5	CAWSRQGADQPQHF	TGTGCCTGGAGTAGACAGGGGGCGGACCAGCCCCAGCATTTT
few	TRBD1	TRBV18	TRBJ1-2	CASSPGATGTGNGYTF	TGTGCCAGCTCACCAGGGGCCACCGGGACAGGGAATGGCTACACCTTC
-	TRBD2	TRBV7-9	TRBJ2-5	CASSFLAAQETQYF	TGTGCCAGCAGCTTTCTAGCGGCACAAGAGACCCAGTACTTC
-	-	TRBV5-1	TRBJ2-1	CASSRETGPWFYNEQFF	TGCGCCAGCAGCCGAGAGACTGGCCCCTGGTTCTACAATGAGCAGTTCTTC
-	-	TRBV28	TRBJ2-3	CASTPGAGATDTQYF	TGTGCCAGCACCCCGGGAGCTGGAGCCACAGATACGCAGTATTTT
-	-	TRBV10-2	TRBJ2-1	CASSEIQGEQFF	TGCGCCAGCAGTGAGATCCAGGGAGAGCAGTTCTTC
few	TRBD1	TRBV7-2	TRBJ2-6	CASSLVRGLSGANVLTF	TGTGCCAGCAGCTTAGTCAGGGGGCTGTCTGGGGCCAACGTCCTGACTTTC
-	TRBD2	TRBV7-2	TRBJ2-3	CASSLDLAGGTDTQYF	TGTGCCAGCAGCTTAGACCTAGCGGGGGGCACAGATACGCAGTATTTT
-	TRBD1	TRBV10-3	TRBJ1-1	CAISVRGQGGEAFF	TGTGCCATCAGTGTTCGGGGACAGGGGGGTGAAGCTTTCTTT
-	TRBD2	TRBV6-5	TRBJ2-3	CASSRTSGITDTQYF	TGTGCCAGCAGCCGTACTAGCGGGATCACAGATACGCAGTATTTT
-	-	TRBV5-1	TRBJ1-1	CASSPFEGPSTEAFF	TGCGCCAGCAGCCCTTTCGAAGGTCCGAGCACTGAAGCTTTCTTT